This TCR beta chain was retrieved from a study of T cells in women clearing cervical HPV infection. Looking at the study overall: Donors had HPV16-related CIN3 or worse; 2 had invasive cancer. Blood came at first lesion visit for cases, post-clearance for controls. Regarding the study as a whole: Cases carried less TRBV6-7 than controls: 0.11% versus 0.16%.

Data came from immunoSEQ multiplex PCR; TCRdb stores just in-frame clones and leaves some out. Its clone listing holds about 20,000 clones. V shed 1 base and J 6 bases; nucleotides not matched to a gene: 3. The germline CDR1 and CDR2 sequences are SGHRS and YFSETQ. The CDR3 runs 15 residues. Concerning this clone: Its antigen remains unidentified. The read ends 3 residues shy of where the CDR3 ends; the end is completed using the germline J gene.

The TCR comes from a woman between 18 and 75 years old with a cervical HPV16 infection that either progressed to CIN3+ or cleared (not recorded which). Sequenced input: blood buffy coat. The gene calls are TRBV5-1 and TRBJ2-1; 11 bases line up with TRBD2. This CDR3 reads CASSLITSGSNEQFF. Partial CDR3 DNA: TGCGCCAGCAGCTTGATAACTAGCGGGAGCAATGAG.